These 28 T cell receptor beta chains came from one sample sequenced in a study of blood T cell repertoires in COVID-19. Using immunoSEQ multiplex PCR, the repertoire was profiled, and TCRdb retains in-frame clones only, with some absent. The sample yields 60,000 to 75,000 clones, roughly 80% seen once. The sample taken for sequencing was peripheral blood. These receptors originate from a human donor in a cohort sampled during active COVID-19.

The rearrangement joins TRBV6-2 or TRBV6-3 to TRBJ1-2, with TRBD1 matching over 8 bases. V lost 4 bases and J lost 1; bases outside the gene matches: 2. CDR3 length: 14 residues. Germline CDR1 is MNHEY and CDR2 is SVGEGT. The CDR3 nucleotides are TGTGCCAGCAGTTCCGGACAGGGTAACTATGGCTACACCTTC. It is translated as CASSSGQGNYGYTF.

This chain joins TRBV6-6 and TRBJ1-5; 8 bases agree with TRBD1. This CDR3 has 17 amino acids. Germline V CDR1 and CDR2: MNHNY, SVGAGI (reference sequence). After removal of 5 bases from V and 1 base from J, the junction contained 10 bases not matched to a gene. CDR3 in amino acids: CASSPGQGASSNQPQHF. CDR3 nucleotide sequence: TGTGCCAGCAGTCCCGGCCAGGGGGCGTCGAGCAATCAGCCCCAGCATTTT.

The V gene is TRBV6-5, the J gene TRBJ2-2; unclear D gene. This CDR3 comprises 14 residues. Trimming shortened V by 7 bases and J by 1 base, and 10 bases separated the two germline ends. Germline V gene data show CDR1 as MNHEY and CDR2 as SVGAGI. CDR3 bases: TGTGCCAGCACCTGGGCCGTGAACACCGGGGAGCTGTTTTTT. This sequence encodes CASTWAVNTGELFF.

This chain joins TRBV30 and TRBJ1-1, with D unresolved. The ends were cut back, 4 bases at V and 6 bases at J, with 12 bases in the middle. Germline assignment: CDR1 GTSNPN and CDR2 SVGIG (reference sequence). The length of the CDR3 is 12 residues. This chain's CDR3 is CAWTVTKSEAFF. The CDR3, as DNA: TGTGCCTGGACAGTAACGAAGTCTGAAGCTTTCTTT.

The chain recombines TRBV5-1 with TRBJ1-1; D not certain. This CDR3 has 12 amino acids. Germline V gives CDR1 SGHRS, CDR2 YFSETQ. The V end lost 6 bases, the J end lost 6 bases, and 12 bases lay between the germline ends. The CDR3 DNA is TGCGCCAGCACCGACACATTGGCTGAAGCTTTCTTT. It yields the protein CASTDTLAEAFF. The whole variable domain, remainder taken from reference TRBV5-1 and TRBJ1-1, is KAGVTQTPRYLIKTRGQQVTLSCSPISGHRSVSWYQQTPGQGLQFLFEYFSETQRNKGNFPGRFSGRQFSNSRSEMNVSTLELGDSALYLCASTDTLAEAFFGQGTRLTVV.

The rearrangement joins TRBV7-9 to TRBJ2-1; D may be TRBD1 (5 bases). Trimming took 2 bases from V and 7 from J, leaving 12 bases between them. Per the germline V gene, CDR1 is SEHNR and CDR2 is FQNEAQ (reference sequence). This CDR3 is built from 14 residues. The CDR3 spells CASSLPSDRNEQFF. The DNA of the CDR3 is TGTGCCAGCAGCTTACCCTCTGACAGAAATGAGCAGTTCTTC. The variable domain in full, completed from reference TRBV7-9 and TRBJ2-1, reads DTGVSQNPRHKITKRGQNVTFRCDPISEHNRLYWYRQTLGQGPEFLTYFQNEAQLEKSRLLSDRFSAERPKGSFSTLEIQRTEQGDSAMYLCASSLPSDRNEQFFGPGTRLTVL.

J is TRBJ2-3 and V is TRBV6-5; 8 bases line up with TRBD2. The CDR3 runs to 15 residues. J lost 3 bases, V lost 6 bases, and 8 bases had no gene match. CDR1 is MNHEY, CDR2 SVGAGI, per germline. CDR3 bases: TGTGCCAGCAGAGATCGGGGGGGCCGAACAGATACGCAGTATTTT. Protein product: CASRDRGGRTDTQYF.

The chain employs TRBV12-5 and TRBJ2-3; a weak D match, TRBD2 (7 bases). The CDR3 has 15 amino acids. Looked up from germline, CDR1 is LGHNT and CDR2 is FRNRAP. Trimming stripped 2 bases from V and 5 bases from J, with 14 bases between. The CDR3 here is CASGLLGGAGDTQYF. The CDR3 region has the DNA TGTGCTAGTGGTTTGCTTGGGGGGGCGGGAGATACGCAGTATTTT.

The V and J genes are TRBV2 and TRBJ2-5; no definite D call. CDR1 and CDR2 (germline): SNHLY, FYNNEI. V was cut by 8 bases and J by 5 bases, with 12 bases left in between. This CDR3 region has 12 residues. The CDR3 nucleotides are TGTGCCAGCGACCTCCTCGGGGAGACCCAGTACTTC. Translated, it gives CASDLLGETQYF. The whole variable domain, filled in from reference TRBV2 and TRBJ2-5, reads EPEVTQTPSHQVTQMGQEVILRCVPISNHLYFYWYRQILGQKVEFLVSFYNNEISEKSEIFDDQFSVERPDGSNFTLKIRSTKLEDSAMYFCASDLLGETQYFGPGTRLLVL.

This chain connects TRBV5-1 to TRBJ1-1, with 9 nucleotides matching TRBD1. Germline CDR1 and CDR2: SGHRS and YFSETQ. The CDR3 has 17 amino acids. J gave up 0 bases and V 0 bases, and 6 bases lay outside the gene matches. The CDR3 sequence is CASSLAGTGLVNTEAFF. The CDR3 DNA is TGCGCCAGCAGCTTGGCAGGGACAGGGTTGGTGAACACTGAAGCTTTCTTT.

The chain is built from TRBV5-4 and TRBJ2-2, with 9 positions matching TRBD2. V lost 3 bases, J lost 4 bases, and 7 bases stayed unmatched. Germline V gene sequence: CDR1 SGHNT, CDR2 YYREEE (reference sequence). This CDR3 has 16 amino acids. CDR3 in amino acids: CASSSRTSVTTGELFF. DNA for the CDR3: TGTGCCAGCAGCTCCCGGACTAGCGTTACCACCGGGGAGCTGTTTTTT.

This rearrangement joins TRBV11-2 to TRBJ2-3, with D possibly being TRBD2 (5 bases). The V gene lost 5 bases and the J gene lost 3 bases, with 12 bases spanning the gap. The CDR3 has 14 residues. Per germline, CDR1 SGHAT and CDR2 FQNNGV. This CDR3 is CASSPSGNTDTQYF. The CDR3 DNA reads TGTGCCAGCAGCCCCTCGGGGAATACAGATACGCAGTATTTT.

This chain uses TRBV10-3 with TRBJ2-3; 7 positions match TRBD2. CDR3 size: 14 residues. After removal of 10 bases from V and 0 bases from J, the junction contained 7 bases not matched to a gene. The germline gives CDR1 ENHRY, CDR2 SYGVKD. The CDR3 region is CATAPSGSTDTQYF. In DNA form, the CDR3 reads TGTGCCACCGCCCCTAGCGGAAGCACAGATACGCAGTATTTT.

The V call is TRBV11-2, the J call TRBJ2-7; D is perhaps TRBD1 (6 bases). V was clipped by 4 bases and J by 3 bases, with 13 bases between them. This CDR3 spans 14 amino acids. Germline CDR1 is SGHAT and CDR2 is FQNNGV. The CDR3 nucleotides read TGTGCCAGCAGCTATCAGGGGACCATCTACGAGCAGTACTTC. This translates into CASSYQGTIYEQYF.

The J gene is TRBJ2-3, the V gene TRBV24-1; 7 bases are a match to TRBD2. This CDR3 has 15 amino acids. J lost 4 bases, V lost 10 bases, and 13 bases had no gene match. Germline V gene sequence: CDR1 KGHDR, CDR2 SFDVKD. The CDR3 spells CATTIPRLAADTQYF. CDR3 nucleotides: TGTGCCACAACCATCCCGCGACTAGCCGCAGATACGCAGTATTTT.

The V call is TRBV5-4, the J call TRBJ2-2; TRBD2 agrees at 10 bases. CDR1 and CDR2 (germline): SGHNT, YYREEE (reference sequence). The V segment lost 3 bases and the J segment 2 bases; nucleotides outside the gene matches: 7. CDR3 size: 17 residues. In DNA form, the CDR3 reads TGTGCCAGCAGCTCCTATAGCGGGGGGATTAACACCGGGGAGCTGTTTTTT. This translates into CASSSYSGGINTGELFF.

This chain connects TRBV5-1 to TRBJ1-2; a possible D gene is TRBD1 (6 bases). CDR3 size: 13 residues. Germline V gives CDR1 SGHRS, CDR2 YFSETQ. The V end lost 2 bases, the J end lost 6 bases, and 11 bases lay between the germline ends. DNA for the CDR3: TGCGCCAGCAGCTTATATACAGGGCATGGCTACACCTTC. It encodes CASSLYTGHGYTF.

This chain uses TRBV5-4 with TRBJ1-2; D is possibly TRBD1 (6 bases). This CDR3 contains 15 residues. Looked up from germline, CDR1 is SGHNT and CDR2 is YYREEE (reference sequence). Trimming took 4 bases from V and 4 from J, leaving 17 bases between them. CDR3: CASSPVQGKGYGYTF. In nucleotides, the CDR3 is TGTGCCAGCAGCCCTGTACAGGGTAAGGGCTATGGCTACACCTTC.

The chain recombines TRBV7-2 with TRBJ1-2; D is possibly TRBD1 (6 bases). Germline V lookup: CDR1 SGHTA, CDR2 FQGNSA. The CDR3 is 17 amino acids. V lost 1 base and J 2 bases, leaving 17 bases between the germline ends. The CDR3 DNA is TGTGCCAGCAGCTTAGAGATAGGACAGCCCCCGAACTATGGCTACACCTTC. It encodes CASSLEIGQPPNYGYTF.

The chain couples TRBV19 to TRBJ2-3; 9 positions match TRBD2. Germline V CDR1 and CDR2: LNHDA, SQIVND (reference sequence). The CDR3 is made up of 17 amino acids. Trimming removed 3 bases from V and 3 bases from J; junction bases left unmatched: 10. Here the CDR3 DNA reads TGTGCCAGTAGTATGACAGGGCGGGGGGGGATAACAGATACGCAGTATTTT. Translation gives CASSMTGRGGITDTQYF. Variable domain in full (rest from reference TRBV19 and TRBJ2-3): DGGITQSPKYLFRKEGQNVTLSCEQNLNHDAMYWYRQDPGQGLRLIYYSQIVNDFQKGDIAEGYSVSREKKESFPLTVTSAQKNPTAFYLCASSMTGRGGITDTQYFGPGTRLTVL.

The chain is built from TRBV24-1 and TRBJ2-7, with TRBD1 identical over 7 bases. The CDR3 consists of 16 residues. The V segment lost 0 bases and the J segment 2 bases; nucleotides outside the gene matches: 6. Germline CDR1 and CDR2: KGHDR and SFDVKD. CDR3 region: CATSDLRDRWTYEQYF. For the CDR3, the DNA is TGTGCCACCAGTGATTTGAGGGACAGATGGACCTACGAGCAGTACTTC.

This clone was seen a handful of times. V gene TRBV6-5 combines with J gene TRBJ2-1; D is undetermined. Trimming removed 5 bases at V and 8 bases at J, with 13 bases between. This CDR3 is 13 amino acids long. CDR1 is MNHEY, CDR2 SVGAGI, per germline. The DNA of the CDR3 is TGTGCCAGCAGTCCAATCCAGGCCTATGAGCAGTTCTTC. Its translation is CASSPIQAYEQFF.

This chain connects TRBV4-1 to TRBJ2-1, with D perhaps TRBD2 (5 bases). The ends were cut back, 4 bases at V and 0 bases at J, with 10 bases in the middle. The length of the CDR3 is 15 residues. Germline V gives CDR1 MGHRA, CDR2 YSYEKL. The CDR3 loop reads CASSLGRNSYNEQFF. CDR3 DNA: TGCGCCAGCAGCCTGGGGAGAAACTCCTACAATGAGCAGTTCTTC.

J is TRBJ1-3 and V is TRBV2, with D hard to call. V lost 6 bases, J lost 3 bases, and 12 bases lay in between. The CDR3 covers 14 residues. Per germline, CDR1 SNHLY and CDR2 FYNNEI. The CDR3 loop is CASSPGGNGNTIYF. In DNA, the CDR3 is TGTGCCAGCAGCCCAGGAGGCAATGGAAACACCATATATTTT.

The chain uses TRBV7-8 and TRBJ2-3; TRBD2 matches 8 bases. The CDR3 length is 13 residues. Germline lookup yields CDR1 SGHVS and CDR2 FQNEAQ. The V and J ends lost 5 bases and 6 bases, in that order; junction bases with no gene match: 4. Here the CDR3 reads CASSVRTSDTQYF. CDR3 coding DNA: TGTGCCAGCAGCGTCCGGACTAGCGATACGCAGTATTTT.

The rearrangement joins TRBV10-3 to TRBJ2-1; D might be TRBD2 (6 bases). CDR3 size: 12 residues. Per germline, CDR1 ENHRY and CDR2 SYGVKD. Trimming removed 8 bases at V and 7 bases at J, with 12 bases between. CDR3 coding DNA: TGTGCCATCGGGAGTGGGGGGAATGAGCAGTTCTTC. This translates into CAIGSGGNEQFF.

This clone was found many times. V gene TRBV19 combines with J gene TRBJ2-3, with TRBD2 matching over 9 bases. The V and J ends lost 4 bases and 8 bases, in that order; junction bases with no gene match: 13. Germline V gene lookup returns CDR1 LNHDA and CDR2 SQIVND (reference sequence). The CDR3 sequence is 16 residues long. The chain's CDR3 is CASSSLSGGGFATQYF. DNA for the CDR3: TGTGCCAGTAGTAGTCTTAGCGGGGGAGGATTCGCTACGCAGTATTTT.

The chain employs TRBV7-6 and TRBJ1-1; D gene ambiguous. Germline CDR1 is SGHVS and CDR2 is FNYEAQ. The CDR3 is 16 residues long. The ends were cut back, 1 base at V and 1 base at J, with 13 bases in the middle. The CDR3 reads CASSLDGGLRNTEAFF. CDR3 nucleotides: TGTGCCAGCAGCTTAGATGGAGGACTGCGGAACACTGAAGCTTTCTTT.